The 21 T cell receptor beta chains below were found in one sample sequenced in a study of blood T cell repertoires in COVID-19. The assay was immunoSEQ multiplex PCR, and TCRdb's table has in-frame clones only and misses some. The sample shows under 450,000 clones, around nine tenths of them seen only once. The sample taken for sequencing was peripheral blood. Receptors originate from a woman aged 55 to 70 with COVID-19, enrolled during active disease.

This rearrangement joins TRBV7-8 to TRBJ2-7; D might be TRBD1 (6 bases). CDR3 length: 13 amino acids. CDR1 and CDR2 (germline): SGHVS, FQNEAQ. The germline V and J ends were trimmed by 3 bases and 2 bases, with 8 bases remaining between them. CDR3 sequence (DNA): TGTGCCAGCAGCTTCCGGGACACCTACGAGCAGTACTTC. It encodes CASSFRDTYEQYF.

Remarks on this clone: Other nucleotide sequences in the sample specify the same CDR3. The chain recombines TRBV6-5 with TRBJ1-1, with D uncertain. V lost 0 bases, J lost 2 bases, and 4 bases lay in between. Germline V gene data show CDR1 as MNHEY and CDR2 as SVGAGI. The length of the CDR3 is 13 residues. The CDR3 spells CASSYSANTEAFF. The CDR3 DNA reads TGTGCCAGCAGTTACTCGGCTAACACTGAAGCTTTCTTT.

The chain joins TRBV7-2 to TRBJ1-2; a possible D gene is TRBD1 (5 bases). The V end lost 5 bases, the J end lost 4 bases, and 14 bases lay between the germline ends. The CDR3 extends over 14 amino acids. Germline V gives CDR1 SGHTA, CDR2 FQGNSA. The CDR3 here is CASSPATEVYGYTF. CDR3 bases: TGTGCCAGCAGCCCCGCGACAGAGGTCTATGGCTACACCTTC.

This clone appeared once. This chain links TRBV6-6 with TRBJ1-2; 11 bases line up with TRBD1. Trimming took 6 bases from V and 0 from J; bases not matched to a gene: 6. Germline lookup yields CDR1 MNHNY and CDR2 SVGAGI (reference sequence). The CDR3 sequence is 16 residues long. This CDR3 reads CASSGTGGYSNYGYTF. CDR3 nucleotide sequence: TGTGCCAGCAGCGGGACAGGGGGTTACTCTAACTATGGCTACACCTTC.

The chain couples TRBV2 to TRBJ2-3; the match to TRBD2 covers 11 bases. The CDR3 has 18 residues. Trimming took 6 bases from V and 2 from J; bases not matched to a gene: 13. In germline, CDR1 is SNHLY, CDR2 FYNNEI. The CDR3 spells CASSLILLGLAATDTQYF. The CDR3 bases are TGTGCCAGCAGCCTGATCCTTTTGGGACTAGCGGCCACAGATACGCAGTATTTT. Filled out from reference TRBV2 and TRBJ2-3, the complete variable domain reads EPEVTQTPSHQVTQMGQEVILRCVPISNHLYFYWYRQILGQKVEFLVSFYNNEISEKSEIFDDQFSVERPDGSNFTLKIRSTKLEDSAMYFCASSLILLGLAATDTQYFGPGTRLTVL.

The V and J genes are TRBV3-1 (or the pseudogene TRBV3-2) and TRBJ1-1; D perhaps matches TRBD1 (5 bases). This CDR3 contains 14 residues. Germline lookup yields CDR1 LGHDT and CDR2 YNNKEL (reference sequence). The germline V and J ends were trimmed by 1 base and 5 bases, with 11 bases remaining between them. The DNA for the CDR3 is TGTGCCAGCAGCCAAGGGCAGGGCTCGACTGAAGCTTTCTTT. As protein: CASSQGQGSTEAFF.

This rearrangement joins TRBV4-1 to TRBJ2-7; 9 nucleotides align to TRBD2. Germline V gene lookup returns CDR1 MGHRA and CDR2 YSYEKL. The CDR3 runs to 15 residues. The V and J ends lost 5 bases and 3 bases, in that order; junction bases with no gene match: 8. The CDR3 reads CASSERLREGYEQYF. DNA of the CDR3: TGCGCCAGCAGCGAGAGATTGCGGGAGGGCTACGAGCAGTACTTC.

J is TRBJ1-2 and V is TRBV19; 12 bases are shared with TRBD1. CDR1 is LNHDA, CDR2 SQIVND, per germline (reference sequence). J gave up 4 bases and V 5 bases, and 5 bases lay outside the gene matches. The CDR3 is 15 residues long. The CDR3, as DNA: TGTGCCAGTAGTTTCGGGACAGGGGGCTTCTATGGCTACACCTTC. Translated: CASSFGTGGFYGYTF.

Comment on this clone: This specimen includes other DNA sequences encoding the same CDR3. The rearrangement links TRBV19 to TRBJ1-5; TRBD1 might be the D (5 bases). The V end lost 1 base, the J end lost 2 bases, and 6 bases lay between the germline ends. From germline, CDR1 is LNHDA and CDR2 SQIVND (reference sequence). The CDR3 is made up of 14 amino acids. Here the CDR3 DNA reads TGTGCCAGTAGTATAGCGGGGGGCAATCAGCCCCAGCATTTT. It specifies CASSIAGGNQPQHF. Complete variable domain (other parts from reference TRBV19 and TRBJ1-5): DGGITQSPKYLFRKEGQNVTLSCEQNLNHDAMYWYRQDPGQGLRLIYYSQIVNDFQKGDIAEGYSVSREKKESFPLTVTSAQKNPTAFYLCASSIAGGNQPQHFGDGTRLSIL.

This rearrangement joins TRBV28 to TRBJ1-1; D remains ambiguous. Germline lookup yields CDR1 MDHEN and CDR2 SYDVKM. The length of the CDR3 is 14 residues. V was clipped by 5 bases and J by 5 bases, with 15 bases between them. In nucleotides, the CDR3 is TGTGCCAGCAGTGCGGGCAGGATTGTGACTGAAGCTTTCTTT. Protein product: CASSAGRIVTEAFF.

In its sample, this clone was seen once. The same CDR3 can be traced to other DNA sequences in this sample. The chain combines TRBV29-1 with TRBJ2-7, with 8 nucleotides matching TRBD1. The CDR3 is 11 amino acids. V lost 6 bases, J lost 2 bases, and 0 bases stayed unmatched. CDR1 and CDR2 (germline): SQVTM, ANQGSEA. In nucleotides, the CDR3 is TGCAGCGTGGGACAGGCCTACGAGCAGTACTTC. Protein sequence: CSVGQAYEQYF.

The V call is TRBV7-3, the J call TRBJ2-4; 8 nucleotides match TRBD2. The V gene end was trimmed by 5 bases and the J gene end by 0 bases; junction bases not matched to a gene: 6. This CDR3 comprises 16 residues. Germline V gene data show CDR1 as SGHTA and CDR2 as FQGTGA. CDR3 sequence: CASSPGGAQAKNIQYF. The CDR3 DNA sequence: TGTGCCAGCAGCCCGGGAGGGGCGCAAGCCAAAAACATTCAGTACTTC.

This clone appeared once. CDR3 sequence: CASSYRSALRGEPQHF. Written as DNA, the CDR3 is TGTGCCAGCAGCTATCGGTCGGCCCTAAGGGGTGAGCCCCAGCATTTT. The rearrangement joins TRBV5-6 to TRBJ1-5, with a tentative D call TRBD1 (5 bases). With 3 bases removed from V and 8 bases from J, the gap between germline ends came to 21 bases. Germline V CDR1 and CDR2: SGHDT, YYEEEE. The CDR3 has 16 residues.

This clone was seen once. The chain recombines TRBV4-1 with TRBJ2-7; D may be TRBD2 (6 bases). The CDR3 is made up of 20 amino acids. From germline, CDR1 is MGHRA and CDR2 YSYEKL. Trimming removed 5 bases at V and 4 bases at J, with 33 bases between. The CDR3 region is CASSLEFPGERWIAAYEQYF. DNA of the CDR3: TGCGCCAGCAGCTTAGAATTCCCGGGGGAGAGATGGATCGCCGCTTACGAGCAGTACTTC.

This chain connects TRBV6-4 to TRBJ2-7; no firm D call. Per the germline V gene, CDR1 is MRHNA and CDR2 is SNTAGT. CDR3 length: 16 residues. V lost 0 bases and J 2 bases, leaving 14 bases between the germline ends. CDR3 coding DNA: TGTGCCAGCAGTGACTCGAATTCAGGCGATACCTACGAGCAGTACTTC. Translation gives CASSDSNSGDTYEQYF.

This chain connects TRBV5-1 to TRBJ2-7; TRBD2 matches at 7 bases. Trimming took 6 bases from V and 0 from J; bases not matched to a gene: 15. The germline V gene has CDR1 SGHRS and CDR2 YFSETQ. The CDR3 is 17 residues long. DNA for the CDR3: TGCGCCAGCACCCCCAAGGGTAGCGGGCGCAACTCCTACGAGCAGTACTTC. Its protein is CASTPKGSGRNSYEQYF.

The chain couples TRBV7-9 to TRBJ1-1; no reliable D call. The CDR3 has 12 residues. CDR1 and CDR2 (germline): SEHNR, FQNEAQ (reference sequence). Trimming left V 11 bases short and J 1 base short, with 11 bases between. The CDR3 bases are TGTGCCGGACGCAGCGGGAACACTGAAGCTTTCTTT. As protein: CAGRSGNTEAFF.

This clone occurred once. The chain carries TRBV11-2 and TRBJ2-3; 10 bases map to TRBD1. The germline CDR1 and CDR2 sequences are SGHAT and FQNNGV. Trimming took 0 bases from V and 5 from J; bases not matched to a gene: 8. CDR3 length equals 17 residues. The CDR3 region is CASSLDRRTGGRDTQYF. The DNA for the CDR3 is TGTGCCAGCAGCTTAGATAGGAGGACAGGGGGTAGAGATACGCAGTATTTT. Full variable domain (rest looked up from reference TRBV11-2 and TRBJ2-3): EAGVAQSPRYKIIEKRQSVAFWCNPISGHATLYWYQQILGQGPKLLIQFQNNGVVDDSQLPKDRFSAERLKGVDSTLKIQPAKLEDSAVYLCASSLDRRTGGRDTQYFGPGTRLTVL.

The CDR3: CASSQGRSRGNTEAFF. In DNA form, the CDR3 reads TGTGCCAGCAGCCAAGGAAGGTCCCGGGGGAACACTGAAGCTTTCTTT. The rearrangement uses TRBV3-1 (or the pseudogene TRBV3-2) and TRBJ1-1, with D unclear. CDR3 size: 16 residues. Trimming removed 1 base at V and 1 base at J, with 13 bases between. Germline V gives CDR1 LGHDT, CDR2 YNNKEL (reference sequence).

This sequence joins TRBV28 and TRBJ2-7; 13 positions match TRBD2. The CDR3 length is 15 residues. Germline CDR1 reads MDHEN; CDR2 reads SYDVKM. The V segment lost 6 bases and the J segment 0 bases; nucleotides outside the gene matches: 2. CDR3 nucleotide sequence: TGTGCCAGCAGACTAGCGGGGGGGACCTCCTACGAGCAGTACTTC. Protein sequence: CASRLAGGTSYEQYF.

The chain combines TRBV11-3 with TRBJ1-1; 8 nucleotides line up with TRBD1. V trimming: 1 base; J trimming: 4 bases; junction bases outside the gene matches: 8. The germline V gene has CDR1 SGHNT and CDR2 YENEEA. This CDR3 has 16 residues. The CDR3 DNA reads as TGTGCCAGCAGCTTAGGACTCGGGACAGGAATCACTGAAGCTTTCTTT. It encodes CASSLGLGTGITEAFF.